The 9 T cell receptor beta chains reported below all come from one sample, sequenced in a study of memory CD4+ T cells and cytomegalovirus serostatus. The sort gate was single viable CD3+CD4+CD8-CD45RO+ cells for memory CD4+ T cells. Produced via immunoSEQ multiplex PCR; TCRdb's table is partial and in-frame only. The table includes 85,000 to 100,000 clones, roughly 80% detected once. Material: memory CD4+ T cells from blood. These receptors were taken from an adult in good health and CMV-seropositive.

The CDR3 is CASSLWGLAGGNSYNEQFF. CDR3 DNA: TGTGCCAGCAGTTTATGGGGTCTAGCGGGGGGAAACTCCTACAATGAGCAGTTCTTC. The rearrangement links TRBV27 to TRBJ2-1; 11 positions match TRBD2. Germline CDR1 is MNHEY and CDR2 is SMNVEV (reference sequence). J was trimmed by 0 bases and V by 1 base; bases with no gene match: 8. CDR3 length: 19 amino acids.

The V and J genes are TRBV29-1 and TRBJ2-3; 7 bases line up with TRBD2. V dropped 3 bases and J dropped 3; count of bases not matched to a gene: 9. The CDR3 extends over 15 amino acids. Germline V gives CDR1 SQVTM, CDR2 ANQGSEA. The CDR3: CSVDVGGRGTDTQYF. As DNA, the CDR3 is TGCAGCGTTGACGTGGGCGGGAGAGGTACAGATACGCAGTATTTT.

The chain uses TRBV29-1 and TRBJ1-4; tentative D call: TRBD1 (5 bases). Germline V gene lookup returns CDR1 SQVTM and CDR2 ANQGSEA. This CDR3 region has 16 residues. Trimming took off 7 bases at V and 7 bases at J, with 25 bases between the two ends. The CDR3 bases are TGCAGCGCCGGGGGAAGTTTGGGTAAACTCGGTGAAAAACTGTTTTTT. Protein sequence: CSAGGSLGKLGEKLFF.

V is TRBV28 and J is TRBJ2-5; a possible D gene is TRBD2 (7 bases). Trimming stripped 2 bases from V and 5 bases from J, with 12 bases between. The CDR3 runs 14 residues. CDR1 is MDHEN, CDR2 SYDVKM, per germline. CDR3 in amino acids: CASSLGGRGETQYF. As DNA, the CDR3 is TGTGCCAGCAGTTTAGGAGGGAGGGGGGAGACCCAGTACTTC.

V and J are TRBV7-9 and TRBJ1-2; TRBD1 matches at 7 bases. Germline V gene data show CDR1 as SEHNR and CDR2 as FQNEAQ (reference sequence). This CDR3 has 15 amino acids. The trim removed 5 bases at V and 2 bases at J, leaving 8 bases unmatched. CDR3 protein: CASSPRDSANYGYTF. The CDR3 DNA reads as TGTGCCAGCAGCCCACGGGACAGCGCGAACTATGGCTACACCTTC. The whole variable domain, filled in from reference TRBV7-9 and TRBJ1-2, reads DTGVSQNPRHKITKRGQNVTFRCDPISEHNRLYWYRQTLGQGPEFLTYFQNEAQLEKSRLLSDRFSAERPKGSFSTLEIQRTEQGDSAMYLCASSPRDSANYGYTFGSGTRLTVV.

V and J are TRBV10-3 and TRBJ1-5; no firm D call. CDR1 is ENHRY, CDR2 SYGVKD, per germline. This CDR3 is 15 amino acids long. V lost 0 bases, J lost 4 bases, and 10 bases lay in between. CDR3 loop: CAISESMAGNQPQHF. Written as DNA, the CDR3 is TGTGCCATCAGTGAGTCGATGGCAGGTAATCAGCCCCAGCATTTT.

This clone occurred once. This chain links TRBV5-1 with TRBJ2-7; 8 bases line up with TRBD1. This CDR3 is built from 16 residues. V trimming: 4 bases; J trimming: 0 bases; junction bases outside the gene matches: 9. The germline V gene has CDR1 SGHRS and CDR2 YFSETQ. The chain's CDR3 is CASSRKGQASSYEQYF. CDR3 sequence (DNA): TGCGCCAGCAGCAGGAAGGGACAGGCTAGCTCCTACGAGCAGTACTTC. Based on the CDR3 plus reference TRBV5-1 and TRBJ2-7, the full variable domain is KAGVTQTPRYLIKTRGQQVTLSCSPISGHRSVSWYQQTPGQGLQFLFEYFSETQRNKGNFPGRFSGRQFSNSRSEMNVSTLELGDSALYLCASSRKGQASSYEQYFGPGTRLTVT.

The chain carries TRBV6-5 and TRBJ1-1; D call uncertain. V was shortened by 0 bases and J by 8 bases, with 13 bases between the two germline ends. The CDR3 has 14 residues. Germline-derived CDR1 and CDR2 are MNHEY and SVGAGI. CDR3 loop: CASSYSVRPREAFF. CDR3 nucleotide sequence: TGTGCCAGCAGTTACTCAGTCCGCCCGAGGGAAGCTTTCTTT.

The chain couples TRBV6-1 to TRBJ2-3; D assignment may be TRBD1 or TRBD2 (6 bases each). This CDR3 region has 15 residues. Germline lookup yields CDR1 MNHNS and CDR2 SASEGT. With 7 bases removed from V and 1 base from J, the gap between germline ends came to 15 bases. The CDR3 sequence is CASIGGKSGTDTQYF. The DNA of the CDR3 is TGTGCCAGCATAGGGGGGAAGAGTGGCACAGATACGCAGTATTTT.